Listed below are T cell receptor beta chains from one sample, sequenced in a study of blood T cell repertoires in COVID-19. The data were produced by immunoSEQ multiplex PCR, yet TCRdb's version contains in-frame clones alone and is incomplete. The sample has roughly 70,000 clones, around 90% seen once. Material for sequencing was peripheral blood. The receptors stem from a man aged 50-59 years with COVID-19, enrolled during active disease. The CDR3 runs from the conserved cysteine through the conserved F or W. Fields, in order: J gene, V gene, CDR3 protein.

J: TRBJ1-5
V: TRBV19
CDR3: CASSLSNQPQHF

J: TRBJ2-3
V: TRBV30
CDR3: CAWTPSTSGYTDTQYF

J: TRBJ2-5
V: TRBV5-1
CDR3: CASSLLGLVYQETQYF

J: TRBJ2-1
V: TRBV19
CDR3: CASSLQGQGYNEQFF

J: TRBJ2-2
V: TRBV5-1
CDR3: CASSLWQGTDTGELFF

J: TRBJ2-5
V: TRBV6-2/TRBV6-3
CDR3: CASSHRTSGSLGTQYF

J: TRBJ2-7
V: TRBV6-6
CDR3: CASSYNRGPYEQYF

J: TRBJ2-3
V: TRBV27
CDR3: CASSTLEGLGDTQYF

J: TRBJ2-1
V: TRBV19
CDR3: CASSPGAGQGYNEQFF

J: TRBJ1-1
V: TRBV19
CDR3: CASSSHRGDTEAFF

J: TRBJ1-2
V: TRBV7-9
CDR3: CASRYTGTVSGYTF

J: TRBJ1-2
V: TRBV7-9
CDR3: CASSFQQGVNGYTF

J: TRBJ2-7
V: TRBV3-1/TRBV3-2
CDR3: CASSQDRRAGTSDYEQYF

J: TRBJ1-2
V: TRBV5-4
CDR3: CASSIDRGNYGYTF

J: TRBJ1-1
V: TRBV12-3/TRBV12-4
CDR3: CASSLRDTAAAFF

J: TRBJ2-5
V: TRBV6-2/TRBV6-3
CDR3: CASSYPQREGGETQYF

J: TRBJ2-3
V: TRBV5-8
CDR3: CASSRSGRGTDTQYF

J: TRBJ2-7
V: TRBV24-1
CDR3: CATSDWPGAGEQYF

J: TRBJ1-3
V: TRBV19
CDR3: CASSLLQGYSGNTIYF

J: TRBJ2-1
V: TRBV7-9
CDR3: CASSPPIRLARNNEQFF

J: TRBJ2-2
V: TRBV7-2
CDR3: CASSLVGGNTGELFF

J: TRBJ1-5
V: TRBV4-3
CDR3: CASSQDSGNQPQHF

J: TRBJ1-6
V: TRBV30
CDR3: CAWSPGQPNSPLHF

J: TRBJ2-7
V: TRBV27
CDR3: CASSQTSGRSSYEQYF

J: TRBJ2-2
V: TRBV5-4
CDR3: CASSSEVANTGELFF

J: TRBJ2-1
V: TRBV5-1
CDR3: CASSLAPNYNEQFF

J: TRBJ1-1
V: TRBV19
CDR3: CASSMKQGIASEAFF

J: TRBJ2-1
V: TRBV4-1
CDR3: CASSQGVGLPGNEQFF

J: TRBJ1-2
V: TRBV29-1
CDR3: CSVVQGDYGYTF

J: TRBJ2-5
V: TRBV10-3
CDR3: CAISAAGGNQETQYF

J: TRBJ2-2
V: TRBV19
CDR3: CASSLDGRANTGELFF

J: TRBJ2-1
V: TRBV7-8
CDR3: CASRAVSGLSYNEQFF

J: TRBJ2-1
V: TRBV30
CDR3: CAWSVQGSRALFYNEQFF

J: TRBJ1-2
V: TRBV7-2
CDR3: CASSYITINYGYTF

J: TRBJ1-2
V: TRBV5-1
CDR3: CASSFRQGDGYTF

J: TRBJ2-6
V: TRBV6-6
CDR3: CASSQVWNSGANVLTF

J: TRBJ1-1
V: TRBV6-2/TRBV6-3
CDR3: CASSPNNFGTGGTEAFF

J: TRBJ1-2
V: TRBV5-1
CDR3: CASSRQGPGYGYTF

J: TRBJ1-4
V: TRBV10-1
CDR3: CASSVSVNEKLFF

J: TRBJ1-4
V: TRBV5-1
CDR3: CASSLGQLNEKLFF

J: TRBJ1-6
V: TRBV27
CDR3: CASSLSRGPLHF

J: TRBJ1-6
V: TRBV29-1
CDR3: CSVGDRSNSPLHF

J: TRBJ2-5
V: TRBV2
CDR3: CASSFFPEETQYF

J: TRBJ2-5
V: TRBV2
CDR3: CASSVQSPQETQYF

J: TRBJ1-5
V: TRBV6-5
CDR3: CASSIQSNQPQHF

J: TRBJ1-5
V: TRBV19
CDR3: CASRQTGDQPQHF

J: TRBJ2-7
V: TRBV7-9
CDR3: CASSSGRNRGPYEQYF

J: TRBJ2-4
V: TRBV10-3
CDR3: CATWTGQESIQYF

J: TRBJ2-4
V: TRBV6-1
CDR3: CASSEAGADKNIQYF

J: TRBJ2-7
V: TRBV7-8
CDR3: CASSHGLAGSYEQYF

J: TRBJ2-3
V: TRBV6-4
CDR3: CASSGSQADTQYF

J: TRBJ2-7
V: TRBV15
CDR3: CATSRGSAGGLYEQYF

J: TRBJ2-3
V: TRBV7-2
CDR3: CASSLVGLAGDTQYF